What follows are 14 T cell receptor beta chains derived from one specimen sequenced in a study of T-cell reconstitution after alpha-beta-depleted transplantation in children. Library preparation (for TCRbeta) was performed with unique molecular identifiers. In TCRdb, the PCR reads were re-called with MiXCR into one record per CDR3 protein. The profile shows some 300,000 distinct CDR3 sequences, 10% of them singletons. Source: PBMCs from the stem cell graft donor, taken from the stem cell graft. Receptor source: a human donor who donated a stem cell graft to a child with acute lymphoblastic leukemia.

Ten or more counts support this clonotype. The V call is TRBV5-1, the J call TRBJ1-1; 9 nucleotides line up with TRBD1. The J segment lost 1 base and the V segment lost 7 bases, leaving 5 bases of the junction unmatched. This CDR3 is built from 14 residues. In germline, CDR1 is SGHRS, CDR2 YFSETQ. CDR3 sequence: CASCAGQGNTEAFF. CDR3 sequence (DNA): TGCGCCAGCTGCGCGGGACAGGGGAACACTGAAGCTTTCTTT. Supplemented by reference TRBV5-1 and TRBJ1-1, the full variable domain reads KAGVTQTPRYLIKTRGQQVTLSCSPISGHRSVSWYQQTPGQGLQFLFEYFSETQRNKGNFPGRFSGRQFSNSRSEMNVSTLELGDSALYLCASCAGQGNTEAFFGQGTRLTVV.

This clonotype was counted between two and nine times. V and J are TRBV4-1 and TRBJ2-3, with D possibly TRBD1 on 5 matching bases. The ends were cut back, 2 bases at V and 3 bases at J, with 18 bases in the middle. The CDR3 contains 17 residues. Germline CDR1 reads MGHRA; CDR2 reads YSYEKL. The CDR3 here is CASSQKGRQGRTDTQYF. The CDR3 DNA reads TGCGCCAGCAGCCAAAAGGGCAGGCAGGGTCGGACAGATACGCAGTATTTT.

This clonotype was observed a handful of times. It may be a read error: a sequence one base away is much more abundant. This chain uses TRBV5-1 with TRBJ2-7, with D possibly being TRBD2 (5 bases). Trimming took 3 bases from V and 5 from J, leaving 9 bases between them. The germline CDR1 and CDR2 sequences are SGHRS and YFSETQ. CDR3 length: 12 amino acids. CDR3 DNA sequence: TGCGCCAGCAGCTGGACCGGGAACGAGCAGTACTTC. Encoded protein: CASSWTGNEQYF. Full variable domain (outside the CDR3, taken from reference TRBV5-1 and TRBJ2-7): KAGVTQTPRYLIKTRGQQVTLSCSPISGHRSVSWYQQTPGQGLQFLFEYFSETQRNKGNFPGRFSGRQFSNSRSEMNVSTLELGDSALYLCASSWTGNEQYFGPGTRLTVT.

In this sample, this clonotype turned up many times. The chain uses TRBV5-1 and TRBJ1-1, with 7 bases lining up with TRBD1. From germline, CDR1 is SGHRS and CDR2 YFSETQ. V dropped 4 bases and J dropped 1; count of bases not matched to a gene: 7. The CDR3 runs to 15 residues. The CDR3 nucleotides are TGCGCCAGCAGCGGAGGACAGGCGGAGAACACTGAAGCTTTCTTT. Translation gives CASSGGQAENTEAFF.

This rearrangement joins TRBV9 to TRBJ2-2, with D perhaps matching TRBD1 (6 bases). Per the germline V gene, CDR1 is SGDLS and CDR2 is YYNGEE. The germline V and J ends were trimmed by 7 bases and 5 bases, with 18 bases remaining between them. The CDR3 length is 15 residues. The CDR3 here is CASGVGGANTGELFF. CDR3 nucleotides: TGTGCCAGCGGGGTAGGGGGAGCCAATACCGGGGAGCTGTTTTTT.

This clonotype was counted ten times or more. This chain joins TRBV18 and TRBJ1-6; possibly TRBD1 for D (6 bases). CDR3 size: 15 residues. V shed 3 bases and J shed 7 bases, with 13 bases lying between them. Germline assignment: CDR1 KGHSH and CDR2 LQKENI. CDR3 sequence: CASSPVSQGNSPLHF. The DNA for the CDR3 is TGTGCCAGCTCACCTGTATCACAGGGCAATTCACCCCTCCACTTT.

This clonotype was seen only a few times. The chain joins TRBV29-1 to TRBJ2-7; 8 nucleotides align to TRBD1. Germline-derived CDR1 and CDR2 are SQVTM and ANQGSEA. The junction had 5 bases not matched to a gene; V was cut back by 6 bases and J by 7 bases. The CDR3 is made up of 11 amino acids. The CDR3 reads CSVGGDREQYF. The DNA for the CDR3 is TGCAGCGTCGGTGGGGACAGGGAGCAGTACTTC.

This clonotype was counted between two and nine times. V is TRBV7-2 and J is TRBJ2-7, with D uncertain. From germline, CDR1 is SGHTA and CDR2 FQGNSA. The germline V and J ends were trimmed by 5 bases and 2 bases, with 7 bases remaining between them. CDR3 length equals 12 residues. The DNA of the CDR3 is TGTGCCAGCAGCCAGAGCGCCTACGAGCAGTACTTC. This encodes CASSQSAYEQYF.

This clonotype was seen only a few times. CDR3 nucleotide sequence: TGTGCCAGCAGTTTGCCCGACAGGGGGAATGAAAAACTGTTTTTT. It is translated as CASSLPDRGNEKLFF. The chain carries TRBV28 and TRBJ1-4; 9 nucleotides line up with TRBD1. The V gene's germline CDR1 is MDHEN and CDR2 SYDVKM. With V trimmed by 3 bases and J by 5 bases, 4 bases remained unmatched. This CDR3 region has 15 residues.

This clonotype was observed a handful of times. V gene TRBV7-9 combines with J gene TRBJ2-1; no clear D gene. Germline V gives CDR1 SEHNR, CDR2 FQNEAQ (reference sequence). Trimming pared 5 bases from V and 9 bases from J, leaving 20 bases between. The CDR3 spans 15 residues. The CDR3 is CASSTGSGQLGEQFF. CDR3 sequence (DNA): TGTGCCAGCAGCACCGGGTCTGGGCAACTCGGTGAGCAGTTCTTC.

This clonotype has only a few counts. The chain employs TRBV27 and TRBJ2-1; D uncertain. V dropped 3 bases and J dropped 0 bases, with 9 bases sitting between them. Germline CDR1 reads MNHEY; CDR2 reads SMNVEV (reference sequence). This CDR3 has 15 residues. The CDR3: CASSFQSSSYNEQFF. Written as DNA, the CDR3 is TGTGCCAGCAGTTTTCAATCATCCTCCTACAATGAGCAGTTCTTC.

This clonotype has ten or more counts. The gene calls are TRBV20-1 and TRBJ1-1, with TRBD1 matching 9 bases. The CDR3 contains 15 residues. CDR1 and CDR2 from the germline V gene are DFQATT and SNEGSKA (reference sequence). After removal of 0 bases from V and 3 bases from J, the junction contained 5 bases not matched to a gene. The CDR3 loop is CSARDDRGIHTEAFF. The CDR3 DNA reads TGCAGTGCTAGAGATGACAGGGGGATTCACACTGAAGCTTTCTTT.

CDR3 region: CASSFRGAPNQPQHF. CDR3 nucleotides: TGTGCCAGCAGTTTTAGGGGGGCTCCCAATCAGCCCCAGCATTTT. This sequence joins TRBV12-3 or TRBV12-4 and TRBJ1-5; D might be TRBD1 (6 bases). The CDR3 has 15 residues. The germline V and J ends were trimmed by 3 bases and 3 bases, with 12 bases remaining between them.

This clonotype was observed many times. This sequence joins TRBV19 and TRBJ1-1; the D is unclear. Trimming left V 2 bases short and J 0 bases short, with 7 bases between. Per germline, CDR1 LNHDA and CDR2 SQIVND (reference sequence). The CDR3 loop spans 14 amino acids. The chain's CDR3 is CASSIFGMNTEAFF. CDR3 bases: TGTGCCAGTAGTATATTTGGGATGAACACTGAAGCTTTCTTT.